The 29 T cell receptor beta chains presented below share a single source sample, sequenced in a study. TCRdb processed the 5' RACE reads anew with MiXCR; each CDR3 protein has one entry. The table lists over 9,500 distinct CDR3 sequences, around a quarter of them singletons. The sorted Tregs were CD4+CD25+CD127-/low cells. The sample comprised Tregs sorted from a lymph node. Receptors were obtained from a female donor with breast cancer.

This clonotype was seen a handful of times. A much larger clone lies one base from this, so it may be a read error. The chain joins TRBV6-5 to TRBJ2-1; 7 bases match TRBD2. The germline V gene encodes CDR1 MNHEY and CDR2 SVGAGI. CDR3 length: 15 residues. The CDR3 coding sequence is TGTGCCAGCAGTTACTCGCGGGGGTCCTACAGTGAGCAGTTCTTC. This codes for CASSYSRGSYSEQFF.

A single count supports this clonotype. A much more abundant neighbour one base away suggests this may be a read error. This rearrangement joins TRBV18 to TRBJ1-6; no firm D call. Germline V gene lookup returns CDR1 KGHSH and CDR2 LQKENI. This CDR3 has 14 residues. The CDR3, as DNA: TGTGCCAGCTCACCACCCGGCAGTAATTCACACCTCCACTTT. This gives the protein CASSPPGSNSHLHF.

Relative to its sample, this clonotype is medium-sized. This CDR3 fails to terminate in the conserved phenylalanine or tryptophan, so it likely reflects a read error. This chain joins TRBV29-1 and TRBJ2-1; 11 positions agree with TRBD2. Germline CDR1 is SQVTM and CDR2 is ANQGSEA. This CDR3 has 13 amino acids. J was trimmed by 10 bases and V by 4 bases; bases with no gene match: 6. The CDR3 region is CSVGGLAVGEQFL. For the CDR3, the DNA is TGCAGCGTTGGGGGACTAGCGGTCGGGGAGCAGTTCCTC.

This clonotype has more than one count but fewer than ten. This chain joins TRBV5-1 and TRBJ2-3; D call uncertain. V was pared by 0 bases and J by 4 bases, with 6 bases between. Germline V lookup: CDR1 SGHRS, CDR2 YFSETQ. This CDR3 has 13 residues. As DNA, the CDR3 is TGCGCCAGCAGCTTGGAAAATTCAGATACGCAGTATTTT. Residues: CASSLENSDTQYF. The whole variable domain, filled in from reference TRBV5-1 and TRBJ2-3, reads KAGVTQTPRYLIKTRGQQVTLSCSPISGHRSVSWYQQTPGQGLQFLFEYFSETQRNKGNFPGRFSGRQFSNSRSEMNVSTLELGDSALYLCASSLENSDTQYFGPGTRLTVL.

This clonotype was detected many times. The J gene is TRBJ1-5, the V gene TRBV9; D possibly corresponds to TRBD1 (5 bases). The CDR3 has 15 residues. The V end lost 3 bases, the J end lost 3 bases, and 13 bases lay between the germline ends. Germline V gene sequence: CDR1 SGDLS, CDR2 YYNGEE. The CDR3 sequence is CASSAAGGTNQPQHF. CDR3 DNA: TGTGCCAGCAGCGCCGCCGGGGGGACCAATCAGCCCCAGCATTTT.

J is TRBJ2-1 and V is TRBV11-3; a possible D gene is TRBD2 (5 bases). Looked up from germline, CDR1 is SGHNT and CDR2 is YENEEA. V lost 2 bases, J lost 2 bases, and 22 bases lay in between. The CDR3 length is 19 residues. CDR3 nucleotides: TGTGCCAGCAGCTTACTGGGGAGCCTTCCGGACTCCGCCTACAATGAGCAGTTCTTC. Translating gives CASSLLGSLPDSAYNEQFF.

This clonotype is medium-sized within its sample. The V call is TRBV7-9, the J call TRBJ1-2, with D unresolved. Germline-derived CDR1 and CDR2 are SEHNR and FQNEAQ (reference sequence). CDR3 length equals 14 residues. The germline V and J ends were trimmed by 5 bases and 4 bases, with 14 bases remaining between them. The CDR3 is CASSLSWESYGYTF. CDR3 coding DNA: TGTGCCAGCAGCCTCTCTTGGGAATCCTATGGCTACACCTTC. Filled out from reference TRBV7-9 and TRBJ1-2, the complete variable domain reads DTGVSQNPRHKITKRGQNVTFRCDPISEHNRLYWYRQTLGQGPEFLTYFQNEAQLEKSRLLSDRFSAERPKGSFSTLEIQRTEQGDSAMYLCASSLSWESYGYTFGSGTRLTVV.

This clonotype came up a few times. The chain combines TRBV6-2 or TRBV6-3 with TRBJ2-1, with 7 positions matching TRBD2. V dropped 6 bases and J dropped 7; count of bases not matched to a gene: 15. The CDR3 extends over 16 amino acids. Germline CDR1 reads MNHEY; CDR2 reads SVGEGT. This CDR3 is CASRPQLVGGSNEQFF. Here the CDR3 DNA reads TGTGCCAGCAGACCACAACTAGTGGGAGGGAGTAATGAGCAGTTCTTC.

As regards this clonotype: This sequence may be a read error, since a much larger clone differs from it by one base. The missing conserved phenylalanine or tryptophan at the end of this CDR3 makes a read error likely. The chain joins TRBV25-1 to TRBJ2-2, with D perhaps being TRBD1 or TRBD2 (6 bases each). The V and J ends lost 1 base and 6 bases respectively, with 15 bases between them. This CDR3 is 16 amino acids long. Per the germline V gene, CDR1 is MGHDK and CDR2 is SYGVNS. Written as DNA, the CDR3 is TGTGCCAGCAGTGAATTTTGGGGGGCTGAGCCCGGGGAGCTGTTTTCT. The encoded protein is CASSEFWGAEPGELFS.

This clonotype qualifies as medium-sized. The chain recombines TRBV10-1 with TRBJ2-3; D uncertain. Trimming shortened V by 4 bases and J by 4 bases, and 18 bases separated the two germline ends. CDR1 is WNHNN, CDR2 SYGVQD, per germline (reference sequence). The CDR3 is 16 amino acids. The CDR3 loop reads CASSGTVTMTADTQYF. Here the CDR3 DNA reads TGCGCCAGCAGTGGAACGGTCACAATGACGGCAGATACGCAGTATTTT.

This clonotype was counted at least ten times. The V and J genes are TRBV6-5 and TRBJ1-2; TRBD1 matches at 7 bases. CDR3 size: 13 residues. Germline CDR1 reads MNHEY; CDR2 reads SVGAGI. V lost 6 bases, J lost 2 bases, and 3 bases stayed unmatched. CDR3 residues: CASRPGQNYGYTF. The CDR3 DNA sequence: TGTGCCAGCAGGCCGGGACAGAACTATGGCTACACCTTC.

This clonotype was seen a few times. V usage is TRBV9 and J usage is TRBJ1-1; D may be TRBD1 (5 bases). V dropped 2 bases and J dropped 4 bases, with 12 bases sitting between them. This CDR3 comprises 14 residues. The germline gives CDR1 SGDLS, CDR2 YYNGEE. The CDR3 loop is CASSVGGGGTEAFF. The CDR3 nucleotides read TGTGCCAGCAGCGTGGGGGGTGGGGGCACTGAAGCTTTCTTT.

This clonotype occurred many times. The chain uses TRBV6-5 and TRBJ1-2, with 7 positions matching TRBD1. CDR1 and CDR2 (germline): MNHEY, SVGAGI. V dropped 2 bases and J dropped 6; count of bases not matched to a gene: 12. This CDR3 contains 16 residues. CDR3 amino acids: CASSYDPPAQGDGYTF. CDR3 sequence (DNA): TGTGCCAGCAGTTACGATCCTCCGGCCCAGGGGGATGGCTACACCTTC.

The chain links TRBV7-9 to TRBJ2-1, with TRBD2 matching 7 bases. CDR1 and CDR2 from the germline V gene are SEHNR and FQNEAQ (reference sequence). Unmatched junction bases numbered 23, after V lost 6 bases and J lost 0 bases. CDR3 length: 21 residues. The CDR3 bases are TGTGCCAGCAGACCCCCTGTTGGGGGAGGGCCCTCTGGAACCTCCTACAATGAGCAGTTCTTC. Translated, it gives CASRPPVGGGPSGTSYNEQFF.

CDR3 coding DNA: TGCGCCAGCAGCGGGTTAGCGGGGAACTACGAGCAGTACTTC. It codes for CASSGLAGNYEQYF. The chain has TRBV5-1 and TRBJ2-7; 8 positions agree with TRBD2. The V segment lost 4 bases and the J segment 3 bases; nucleotides outside the gene matches: 6. Germline V lookup: CDR1 SGHRS, CDR2 YFSETQ. CDR3 length: 14 amino acids. The complete variable domain, with remaining parts taken from reference TRBV5-1 and TRBJ2-7, reads KAGVTQTPRYLIKTRGQQVTLSCSPISGHRSVSWYQQTPGQGLQFLFEYFSETQRNKGNFPGRFSGRQFSNSRSEMNVSTLELGDSALYLCASSGLAGNYEQYFGPGTRLTVT.

This clonotype was seen ten or more times. The chain links TRBV20-1 to TRBJ2-3; D might be TRBD2 (6 bases). Germline CDR1 reads DFQATT; CDR2 reads SNEGSKA (reference sequence). This CDR3 contains 12 residues. V shed 1 base and J shed 10 bases, with 12 bases lying between them. CDR3 in amino acids: CSARAWSGSQYF. The CDR3 DNA is TGCAGTGCTAGAGCTTGGAGCGGGTCGCAGTATTTT.

In its sample, this clonotype ranks as medium-sized. The rearrangement uses TRBV20-1 and TRBJ2-7; 7 bases match TRBD1. J lost 3 bases, V lost 6 bases, and 8 bases had no gene match. This CDR3 comprises 13 residues. CDR1 is DFQATT and CDR2 is SNEGSKA in the germline V gene (reference sequence). The CDR3: CSARLRQGYEQYF. DNA of the CDR3: TGCAGTGCCCGTTTAAGACAGGGCTACGAGCAGTACTTC.

This clonotype was counted a few times. The V gene is TRBV7-9, the J gene TRBJ2-7, with D unresolved. This CDR3 contains 12 residues. Trimming removed 1 base at V and 3 bases at J, with 4 bases between. Germline V gives CDR1 SEHNR, CDR2 FQNEAQ (reference sequence). CDR3 bases: TGTGCCAGCAGCTTAGGATTCTACGAGCAGTACTTC. Protein: CASSLGFYEQYF.

The chain recombines TRBV7-2 with TRBJ2-1, with 11 bases matching TRBD2. Unmatched junction bases numbered 10, after V lost 4 bases and J lost 5 bases. From germline, CDR1 is SGHTA and CDR2 FQGNSA. CDR3 length: 17 amino acids. The CDR3 loop reads CASSSSRLAGTDNEQFF. The CDR3 DNA reads as TGTGCCAGCAGCTCGTCCCGACTAGCGGGAACCGACAATGAGCAGTTCTTC.

This clonotype was recorded many times. The CDR3 loop is CASSLPGHTGGTEAFF. Here the CDR3 DNA reads TGTGCCAGCAGCCTCCCCGGGCATACAGGGGGCACTGAAGCTTTCTTT. The V gene is TRBV4-2, the J gene TRBJ1-1, with 8 bases that match TRBD1. The CDR3 contains 16 residues. Germline V gene sequence: CDR1 LGHNA, CDR2 YNFKEQ. V shed 4 bases, J shed 4 bases, and the junction held 11 bases outside the gene matches.

As for this clonotype: A much larger clone lies one base from this, so it may be a read error. The chain carries TRBV27 and TRBJ1-1, with D possibly being TRBD1 (5 bases). Trimming left V 4 bases short and J 5 bases short, with 11 bases between. CDR3 length: 13 residues. Germline CDR1 is MNHEY and CDR2 is SMNVEV (reference sequence). The CDR3 spells CASSYRGPTEAFF. Here the CDR3 DNA reads TGTGCCAGCAGTTATCGGGGCCCTACTGAAGCTTTCTTT.

Regarding this clonotype: At one end the junction does not follow the germline gene, possibly because of a read error. This chain links TRBV9 with TRBJ2-1; D unclear. This CDR3 comprises 10 residues. CDR1 and CDR2 from the germline V gene are SGDLS and YYNGEE. In DNA, the CDR3 is TGTGCCAGCGGCGTAGGTGAGCAGTTCTTC. Translated: CASGVGEQFF.

The chain is built from TRBV25-1 and TRBJ1-2; TRBD1 is a possible D gene (5 bases). Germline V gene data show CDR1 as MGHDK and CDR2 as SYGVNS. Trimming removed 4 bases at V and 8 bases at J, with 11 bases between. This CDR3 spans 12 amino acids. The CDR3 coding sequence is TGTGCCAGCAGTGTCGGGGGGGAGGGCTACACCTTC. It encodes CASSVGGEGYTF.

This clonotype has only a few counts. V usage is TRBV7-3 and J usage is TRBJ2-1, with D maybe TRBD2 (6 bases). V was clipped by 3 bases and J by 3 bases, with 6 bases between them. CDR3 length equals 13 residues. Germline V lookup: CDR1 SGHTA, CDR2 FQGTGA. This chain's CDR3 is CASSLGLYNEQFF. The CDR3 DNA sequence: TGTGCCAGCAGCTTGGGACTCTACAATGAGCAGTTCTTC.

This clonotype was seen once. The CDR3 ends on some other residue instead of the conserved phenylalanine or tryptophan, so this is likely a read error. The chain combines TRBV20-1 with TRBJ2-2; 11 nucleotides agree with TRBD1. J gave up 11 bases and V 0 bases, and 8 bases lay outside the gene matches. Germline CDR1 and CDR2: DFQATT and SNEGSKA (reference sequence). This CDR3 region has 15 residues. The CDR3 loop reads CSARDRDRGVGELFL. For the CDR3, the DNA is TGCAGTGCTAGAGACCGGGACAGGGGGGTCGGAGAGCTGTTTCTT.

This clonotype was observed many times. V and J are TRBV6-6 and TRBJ2-3; D not resolved. Germline lookup yields CDR1 MNHNY and CDR2 SVGAGI (reference sequence). The CDR3 has 15 residues. V was cut by 7 bases and J by 0 bases, with 14 bases left in between. The CDR3 nucleotides read TGTGCCAGCAAACCTGCGTGGGGAAGCACAGATACGCAGTATTTT. Protein sequence: CASKPAWGSTDTQYF.

By sample share, this clonotype is medium-sized. The V gene is TRBV7-3, the J gene TRBJ2-1; 8 nucleotides line up with TRBD2. Germline V CDR1 and CDR2: SGHTA, FQGTGA. The CDR3 extends over 16 amino acids. V lost 4 bases to trimming and J lost 6 bases; unmatched junction nucleotides: 11. Here the CDR3 reads CASSSSPGLVGNEQFF. The DNA for the CDR3 is TGTGCCAGCAGCTCAAGCCCGGGACTAGTGGGCAATGAGCAGTTCTTC.

Concerning this clonotype: At one of its ends the junction is not consistent with the germline gene, which may arise from a read error. The chain carries TRBV24-1 and TRBJ2-1, with TRBD1 matching 9 bases. CDR3 size: 15 residues. Germline assignment: CDR1 KGHDR and CDR2 SFDVKD. The CDR3 loop reads CDTTPGTGTENELFF. CDR3 coding DNA: TGTGACACCACGCCGGGGACAGGGACAGAGAATGAGCTGTTCTTC.

Notes on this clonotype: Sequence at one end of the junction differs from germline and may be a read error. This chain uses TRBV6-5 with TRBJ1-5; a weak D match, TRBD1 (6 bases). This CDR3 contains 14 residues. Germline CDR1 is MNHEY and CDR2 is SVGAGI. The CDR3 sequence: CATSRGAENQPQHF. In nucleotides, the CDR3 is TGTGCCACCTCCCGGGGGGCTGAGAATCAGCCCCAGCACTTT.